A single sample gave rise to the 3 T cell receptor beta chains below, sequenced in a study of CXCR3-negative and CXCR3-positive naive CD8 T cells. General observations from the study: Naive cells positive for CXCR3 carried more hydrophobic TRB CDR3s than CXCR3-negative ones.

Antigens for these TCRs are unknown. 5' RACE that incorporated UMI labels was used to prepare the TRB cDNA libraries. Each CDR3 protein gets one entry in TCRdb, which reprocessed the 5' RACE reads and gives no DNA. The sample includes about 130,000 distinct CDR3 sequences. What was sequenced was naive CXCR3+ CD8+ T cells from blood. Subset noted: CD45RO-CCR7+CD27+CD95- naive CD8+ T cells expressing CXCR3 (TNR3+). Receptors originate from a human donor in good health. Some clones in this sample may be carry-over from other donors' samples.

The chain is built from TRBV28 and TRBJ2-3. Germline-derived CDR1 and CDR2 are MDHEN and SYDVKM. The CDR3 is made up of 15 amino acids. The CDR3: CASRKGFSSTDTQYF.

V and J are TRBV4-1 and TRBJ2-7. The germline gives CDR1 MGHRA, CDR2 YSYEKL. This CDR3 comprises 14 residues. The CDR3: CASSQDWGTYEQYF.

The chain is built from TRBV28 and TRBJ2-5; TCRdb's D gene call, TRBD2, goes unchecked for lack of DNA. CDR1 and CDR2 (germline): MDHEN, SYDVKM. The CDR3 runs 14 residues. The CDR3 sequence: CASRLGLASETQYF. Full variable domain (missing parts from reference TRBV28 and TRBJ2-5): DVKVTQSSRYLVKRTGEKVFLECVQDMDHENMFWYRQDPGLGLRLIYFSYDVKMKEKGDIPEGYSVSREKKERFSLILESASTNQTSMYLCASRLGLASETQYFGPGTRLLVL.